The text below deals with one T cell receptor beta chain. Other DNA sequences in this sample translate to the same CDR3. This sample is drawn from a study of shared clonotypes between healthy human individuals. The data were produced by immunoSEQ multiplex PCR, yet TCRdb's version contains in-frame clones alone and is incomplete. The table records about 1.5 million clones, approximately 98% of them present only once. V was pared by 4 bases and J by 1 base, with 7 bases between. The CDR3 has 12 residues. From germline, CDR1 is SQVTM and CDR2 ANQGSEA. Sequenced material: naive CD4+ T cells sorted from blood. Regarding subset: CD45RA+ positively selected. The clonotype was recovered from a man in his thirties or forties in good health. The chain combines TRBV29-1 with TRBJ1-1, with D unclear. CDR3 DNA: TGCAGCGTTGCCCGTGGGAACACTGAAGCTTTCTTT. Translated, it gives CSVARGNTEAFF.